This TCR beta chain was found in a study of CD8 T cells in Susac syndrome. CDR3 length: 15 residues. Germline loops: CDR1 SGHNT, CDR2 YYREEE (reference sequence). J was trimmed by 0 bases and V by 4 bases; bases with no gene match: 3. Findings and limits, study-wide: As the study acknowledged, the number of individuals who were part of its TCR sequencing and HLA analysis was relatively small.

The authors reverse transcribed 0.5 to 1 ug RNA with random hexamers. TCR beta CDR3 was amplified by immunoSEQ covering 54 Vbeta and 13 Jbeta. A single record per CDR3 protein comes from TCRdb applying MiXCR to the immunoSEQ multiplex PCR reads. In the table there are about 160,000 distinct CDR3 sequences, just over 90% of which are singletons. Remarks on this clonotype: Its antigen is still unknown.

The material sequenced was CD4+ T cells from PBMCs. The receptor comes from a human donor in good health. This rearrangement joins TRBV5-4 to TRBJ2-3; 9 bases match TRBD2. CDR3 sequence reads: CASSPSGTSTDTQYF. CDR3 DNA sequence: TGTGCCAGCAGCCCTAGCGGGACTAGCACAGATACGCAGTATTTT.